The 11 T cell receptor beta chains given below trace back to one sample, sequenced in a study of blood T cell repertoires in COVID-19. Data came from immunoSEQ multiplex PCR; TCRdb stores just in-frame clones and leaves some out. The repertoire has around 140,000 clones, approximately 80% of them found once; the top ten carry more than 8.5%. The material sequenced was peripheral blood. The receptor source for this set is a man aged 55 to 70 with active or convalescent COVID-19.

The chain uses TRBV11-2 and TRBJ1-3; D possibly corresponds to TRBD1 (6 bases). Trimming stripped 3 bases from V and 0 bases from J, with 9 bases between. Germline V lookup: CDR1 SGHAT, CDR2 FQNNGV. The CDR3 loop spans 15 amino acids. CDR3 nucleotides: TGTGCCAGCAGCTTGGACAGAAACTCTGGAAACACCATATATTTT. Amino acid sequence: CASSLDRNSGNTIYF.

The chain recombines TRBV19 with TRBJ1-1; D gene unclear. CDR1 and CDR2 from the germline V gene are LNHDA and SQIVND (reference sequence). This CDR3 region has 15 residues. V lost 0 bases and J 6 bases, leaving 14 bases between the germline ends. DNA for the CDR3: TGTGCCAGTAGTATAGATGCGGTAGGGAGCGCTGAAGCTTTCTTT. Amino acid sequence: CASSIDAVGSAEAFF.

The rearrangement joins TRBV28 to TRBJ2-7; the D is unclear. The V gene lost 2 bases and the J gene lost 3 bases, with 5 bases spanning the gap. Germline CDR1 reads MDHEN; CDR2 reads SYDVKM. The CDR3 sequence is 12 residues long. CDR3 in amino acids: CASSLTGYEQYV. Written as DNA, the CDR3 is TGTGCCAGCAGTTTAACCGGCTACGAGCAGTACGTC.

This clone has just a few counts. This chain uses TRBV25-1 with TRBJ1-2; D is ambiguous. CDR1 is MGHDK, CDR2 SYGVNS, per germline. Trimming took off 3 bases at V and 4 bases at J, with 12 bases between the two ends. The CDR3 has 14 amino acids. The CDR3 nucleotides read TGTGCCAGCAGTGAGGCGGGGAGACTCTATGGCTACACCTTC. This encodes CASSEAGRLYGYTF.

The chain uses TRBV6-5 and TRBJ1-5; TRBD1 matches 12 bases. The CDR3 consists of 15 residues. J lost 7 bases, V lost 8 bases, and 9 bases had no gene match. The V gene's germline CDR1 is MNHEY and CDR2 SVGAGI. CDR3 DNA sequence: TGTGCCAGCCGATACACGGGACAGGGGGCCCAGCCCCAGCATTTT. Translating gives CASRYTGQGAQPQHF.

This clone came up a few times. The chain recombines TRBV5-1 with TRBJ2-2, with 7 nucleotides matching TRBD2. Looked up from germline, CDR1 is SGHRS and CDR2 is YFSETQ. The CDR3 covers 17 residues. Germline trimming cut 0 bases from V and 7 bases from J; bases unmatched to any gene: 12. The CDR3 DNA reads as TGCGCCAGCAGCTTGGTTGCCGGCGGGGGTAGTGACGGGGAGCTGTTTTTT. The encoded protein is CASSLVAGGGSDGELFF.

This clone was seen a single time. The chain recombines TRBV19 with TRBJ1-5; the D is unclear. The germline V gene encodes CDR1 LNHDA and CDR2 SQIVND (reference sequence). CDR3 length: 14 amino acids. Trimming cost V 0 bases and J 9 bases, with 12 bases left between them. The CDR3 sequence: CASSIDEVPWPQHF. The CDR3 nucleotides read TGTGCCAGTAGTATAGATGAGGTCCCATGGCCCCAGCATTTT.

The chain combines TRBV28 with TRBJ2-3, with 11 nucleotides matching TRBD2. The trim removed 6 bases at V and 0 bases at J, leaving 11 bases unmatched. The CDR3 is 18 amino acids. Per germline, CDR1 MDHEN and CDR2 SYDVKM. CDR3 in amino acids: CASSDQGLAGPSTDTQYF. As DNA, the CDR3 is TGTGCCAGCAGCGACCAAGGACTAGCGGGTCCTAGCACAGATACGCAGTATTTT.

The CDR3 loop reads CAWSTGSSGETQYF. The CDR3 DNA reads as TGTGCCTGGAGTACCGGATCTAGCGGAGAGACCCAGTACTTC. V gene TRBV30 combines with J gene TRBJ2-5; 7 bases are a match to TRBD2. Germline V lookup: CDR1 GTSNPN, CDR2 SVGIG (reference sequence). The CDR3 consists of 14 residues. Trimming removed 2 bases from V and 4 bases from J; junction bases left unmatched: 7.

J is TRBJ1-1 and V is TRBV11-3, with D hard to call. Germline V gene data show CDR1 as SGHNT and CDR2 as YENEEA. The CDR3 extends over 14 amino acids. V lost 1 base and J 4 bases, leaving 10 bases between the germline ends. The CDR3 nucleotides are TGTGCCAGCAGCTTAGTTTCGGGTGGCACTGAAGCTTTCTTT. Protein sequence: CASSLVSGGTEAFF.

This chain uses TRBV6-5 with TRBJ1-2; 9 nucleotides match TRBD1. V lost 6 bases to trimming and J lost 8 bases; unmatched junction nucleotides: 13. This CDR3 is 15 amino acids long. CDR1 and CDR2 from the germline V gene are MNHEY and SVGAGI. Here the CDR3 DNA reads TGTGCCAGCAGACCAACCTCTACAGGGGGCTGGGGCTACACCTTC. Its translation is CASRPTSTGGWGYTF.